The clone carrying this T cell receptor beta chain has a handful of counts. As for time point: patch test 2, 6 weeks after DPC sensitization. Treatment here: therapeutic diphenylcyclopropenone sensitization with weekly scalp DPC. The germline V gene encodes CDR1 DFQATT and CDR2 SNEGSKA (reference sequence). The CDR3 extends over 17 amino acids. V dropped 2 bases and J dropped 3 bases, with 19 bases sitting between them. This sample was included in a study of human T cells and chemical hapten exposure. TCRdb re-called the RACE reads with MiXCR, one entry per CDR3 protein. The sample records roughly 120,000 distinct CDR3 sequences, roughly a tenth being singletons.

The sample was whole blood, taken in connection with sensitization to the hapten diphenylcyclopropenone (DPC). The V and J genes are TRBV20-1 and TRBJ2-2, with a weak D call TRBD1 (5 bases). The clonotype was recovered from a woman aged 40 to 50 with alopecia areata. Some clones in this sample may be carry-over from other donors' samples. The CDR3, as DNA: TGCAGTGCTAGAAATGTATTGGTTTCCAGGGACACCGGGGAGCTGTTTTTT. Its translation is CSARNVLVSRDTGELFF.